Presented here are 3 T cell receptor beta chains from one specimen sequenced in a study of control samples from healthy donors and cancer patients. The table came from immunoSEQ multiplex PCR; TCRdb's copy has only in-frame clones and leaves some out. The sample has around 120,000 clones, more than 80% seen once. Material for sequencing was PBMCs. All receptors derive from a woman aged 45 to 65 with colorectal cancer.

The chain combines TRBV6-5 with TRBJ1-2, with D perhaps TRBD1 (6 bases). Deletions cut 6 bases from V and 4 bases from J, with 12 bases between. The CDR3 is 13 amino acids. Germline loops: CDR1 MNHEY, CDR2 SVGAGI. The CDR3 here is CASSRGQFYGYTF. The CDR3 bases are TGTGCCAGCAGCCGGGGGCAGTTCTATGGCTACACCTTC.

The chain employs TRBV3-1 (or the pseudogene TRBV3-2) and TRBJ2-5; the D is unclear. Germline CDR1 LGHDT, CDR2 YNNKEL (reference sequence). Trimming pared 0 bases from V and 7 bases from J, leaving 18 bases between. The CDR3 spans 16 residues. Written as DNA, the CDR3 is TGTGCCAGCAGCCAAGAGGTCGTCGCCACCTACGGGACCCAGTACTTC. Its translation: CASSQEVVATYGTQYF.

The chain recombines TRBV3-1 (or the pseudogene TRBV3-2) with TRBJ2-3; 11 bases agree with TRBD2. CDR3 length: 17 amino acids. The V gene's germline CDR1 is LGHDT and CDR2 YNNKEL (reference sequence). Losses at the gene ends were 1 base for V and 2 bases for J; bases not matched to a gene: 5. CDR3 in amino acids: CASSQALAGGNTDTQYF. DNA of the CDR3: TGTGCCAGCAGCCAAGCTCTAGCGGGGGGAAACACAGATACGCAGTATTTT.